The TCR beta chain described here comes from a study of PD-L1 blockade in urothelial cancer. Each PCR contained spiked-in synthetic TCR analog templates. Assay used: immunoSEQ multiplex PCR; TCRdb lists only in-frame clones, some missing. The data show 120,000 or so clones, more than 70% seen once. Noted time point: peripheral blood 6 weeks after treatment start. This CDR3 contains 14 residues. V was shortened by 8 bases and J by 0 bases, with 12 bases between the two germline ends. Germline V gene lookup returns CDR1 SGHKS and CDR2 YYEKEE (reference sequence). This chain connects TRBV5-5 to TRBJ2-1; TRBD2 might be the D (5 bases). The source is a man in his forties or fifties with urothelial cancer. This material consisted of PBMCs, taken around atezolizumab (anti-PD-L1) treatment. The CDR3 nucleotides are TGTGCCAGTAAACGGGAATACTCCTACAATGAGCAGTTCTTC. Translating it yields CASKREYSYNEQFF.